This T cell receptor (beta chain) emerged from a study of T cell responses to AZD1222 COVID-19 vaccine. General study findings and limits: The span of vaccine-associated CD4 TCRs extended across spike, with dominance at 160-218 and 743-854. Repertoires were obtained only post-peak T cell response. Spike-specific TCRs gained breadth and depth after people received two AZD1222 doses.

V lost 6 bases to trimming and J lost 1 base, with 16 bases between them. CDR3 length: 15 residues. Germline-derived CDR1 and CDR2 are SGHNT and YENEEA. This clone has just a few counts. Its antigen is still unknown. TCRdb's table, derived via immunoSEQ multiplex PCR, lists solely in-frame clones and lacks some. The data show approximately 120,000 clones, with less than 90% seen just once and 4% to 5.5% held by the top ten. The V gene is TRBV11-3, the J gene TRBJ2-7, with D maybe TRBD1 (6 bases). The receptor was isolated from an adult in good health. The sequences come from peripheral blood, collected on day 0 of AZD1222 vaccination. The CDR3 DNA sequence: TGTGCCAGCAGACAATACAGGGCCGCTTCCTACGAGCAGTACTTC. Translation gives CASRQYRAASYEQYF.